This TCR beta chain was sequenced in a study of cytomegalovirus exposure and HLA in healthy donors. Notes on the study in general: It was reportedly the case that the classifier diagnosed cytomegalovirus status with high specificity and sensitivity. The listing of 150 to 200 TCR beta chains classed them as cytomegalovirus-associated.

The table came from immunoSEQ multiplex PCR; TCRdb's copy has only in-frame clones and leaves some out. Among some 64,000 clones listed, nearly 98% were seen once. The length of the CDR3 is 15 residues. Germline V gene sequence: CDR1 ENHRY, CDR2 SYGVKD. With V trimmed by 3 bases and J by 7 bases, 12 bases remained unmatched. The donors belonged to the roughly 110-subject validation cohort, separate from the 666-subject first cohort. Note on this clone: Antigen specificity is unknown.

The chain combines TRBV10-3 with TRBJ2-7; 7 bases agree with TRBD2. The TCR originated in a woman between 18 and 29 years old in good health and CMV-seropositive. Sequencing was performed on PBMCs. The CDR3 DNA is TGTGCCATCAGTGAAAATGGGGACTACGTGGGGGAGCAGTACTTC. As protein: CAISENGDYVGEQYF.